This T cell receptor (beta chain) was observed in a study of blood T cells in healthy people across ages. The CDR3 loop spans 12 amino acids. Germline lookup yields CDR1 ENHRY and CDR2 SYGVKD. V lost 3 bases and J 7 bases, leaving 10 bases between the germline ends. A J-beta primer mix and a sample-barcoded 5' primer were used in a second PCR of about 7 to 12 cycles. All samples yielded 2.5 million or more CDR3-containing paired-end reads. One entry per CDR3 protein results from TCRdb running MiXCR on the 5' RACE reads. The data contain about 1.4 million distinct CDR3 sequences, approximately 59% of them singletons.

The chain combines TRBV10-3 with TRBJ2-7; the D is unclear. This sequence was found in a young man in good health. Sequenced sample: blood. CDR3 sequence reads: CAISETTREQYF. The DNA for the CDR3 is TGTGCCATCAGTGAAACCACACGGGAGCAGTACTTC.